Below are 3 T cell receptor beta chains sequenced from a single sample in a study of shared clonotypes between healthy human individuals. In the naive CD8 group, cells lacked CD45RO and were positively selected for CCR7, so terminally differentiated effector memory CD45RA+ cells were left out. Generated by immunoSEQ multiplex PCR, the TCRdb table keeps only in-frame clones and is missing some. The sample includes more than 2 million clones, about 95% of them seen just once. Sequencing was performed on naive CD8+ T cells sorted from blood. These receptors came from a man younger than 35 in good health.

This clone was detected only a few times. Distinct nucleotide sequences in the sample also encode this CDR3. This chain connects TRBV5-1 to TRBJ2-5; D is possibly TRBD1 (6 bases). V lost 0 bases, J lost 1 base, and 10 bases lay in between. The V gene's germline CDR1 is SGHRS and CDR2 YFSETQ. CDR3 length: 15 residues. CDR3 region: CASSLVAGAQETQYF. In nucleotides, the CDR3 is TGCGCCAGCAGCTTGGTCGCAGGGGCCCAAGAGACCCAGTACTTC.

This clone was observed a single time. This chain joins TRBV29-1 and TRBJ2-7; 9 bases map to TRBD1. The length of the CDR3 is 14 residues. The ends lost 6 bases at V and 6 bases at J; junction bases unmatched: 12. The germline V gene has CDR1 SQVTM and CDR2 ANQGSEA. CDR3 loop: CSVAPTGGAGEQYF. The CDR3 DNA is TGCAGCGTAGCACCTACAGGGGGCGCGGGCGAGCAGTACTTC.

The chain uses TRBV27 and TRBJ2-7; D gene unclear. The CDR3 length is 13 residues. Germline V gives CDR1 MNHEY, CDR2 SMNVEV (reference sequence). V was trimmed by 3 bases and J by 4 bases, leaving 10 bases between them. Here the CDR3 DNA reads TGTGCCAGCAGTTTGGGGAAGGTGTACGAGCAGTACTTC. Amino acids: CASSLGKVYEQYF.